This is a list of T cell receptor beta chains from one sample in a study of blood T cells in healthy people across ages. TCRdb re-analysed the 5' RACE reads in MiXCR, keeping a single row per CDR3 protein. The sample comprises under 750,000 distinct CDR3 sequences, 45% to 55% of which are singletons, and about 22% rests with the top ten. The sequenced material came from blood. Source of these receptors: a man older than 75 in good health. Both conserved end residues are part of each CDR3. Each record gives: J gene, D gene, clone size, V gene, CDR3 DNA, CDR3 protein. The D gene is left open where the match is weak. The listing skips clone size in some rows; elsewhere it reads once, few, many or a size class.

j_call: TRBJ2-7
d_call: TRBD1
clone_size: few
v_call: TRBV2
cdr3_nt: TGTGCCAGCAGTCCCGCTTGGGGGGGACAGGGGTACGGTGTACGGTACTTC
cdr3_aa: CASSPAWGGQGYGVRYF

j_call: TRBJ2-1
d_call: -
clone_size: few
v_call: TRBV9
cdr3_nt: TGTGCCAGCAGCTTTTCGGGGACTTTATACAATGAGCAGTTCTTC
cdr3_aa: CASSFSGTLYNEQFF

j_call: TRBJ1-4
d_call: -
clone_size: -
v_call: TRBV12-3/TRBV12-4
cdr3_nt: TGTGCCGGCCATATGTTGGGGGCAGCTGATGAAAAACTGTTTTTT
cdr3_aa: CAGHMLGAADEKLFF

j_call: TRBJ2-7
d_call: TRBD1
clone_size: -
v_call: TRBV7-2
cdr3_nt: TGTGCCAGCAGCAAAAGGGACAGGGGGCAGGCCGAGCAGTACTTC
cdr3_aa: CASSKRDRGQAEQYF

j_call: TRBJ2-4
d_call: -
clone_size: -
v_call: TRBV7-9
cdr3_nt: TGTGCCAGCAGCCCTCAGGGTGGGACGGGGAAAAACATTCAGTACTTC
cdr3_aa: CASSPQGGTGKNIQYF

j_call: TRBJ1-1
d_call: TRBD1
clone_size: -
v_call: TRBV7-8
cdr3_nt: TGTGCCAGCAGCTTAAAGGACCCAGGGACAGGGGTTTCTGAAGCTTTCTTT
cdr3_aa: CASSLKDPGTGVSEAFF

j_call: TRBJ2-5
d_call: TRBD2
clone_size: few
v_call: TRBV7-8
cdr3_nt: TGTGCCAGCAGCCTGACTAGCGGGGCGACAATTCAGTACTTC
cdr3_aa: CASSLTSGATIQYF

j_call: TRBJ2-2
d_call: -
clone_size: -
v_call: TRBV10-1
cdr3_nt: TGCGCCAGAAAAACCGGGACGAAGGATAACGGGGAGCTGTTTTTT
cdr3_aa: CARKTGTKDNGELFF

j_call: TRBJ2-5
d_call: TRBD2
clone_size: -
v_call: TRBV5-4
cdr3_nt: TGTGCCAGCAGCTTAGCGGGAGGGCGGAGAGAGACCCAGTACTTC
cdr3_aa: CASSLAGGRRETQYF

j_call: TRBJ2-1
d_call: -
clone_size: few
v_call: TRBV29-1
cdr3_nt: TGCAGCGTTATACAGGACTCCTACAATGAGCAGTTCTTC
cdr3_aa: CSVIQDSYNEQFF

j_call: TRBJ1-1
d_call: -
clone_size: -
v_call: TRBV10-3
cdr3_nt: TGTGCCATCAGGGCGGGTACAGGAGGGACTGAAACTTTCTTT
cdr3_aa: CAIRAGTGGTETFF

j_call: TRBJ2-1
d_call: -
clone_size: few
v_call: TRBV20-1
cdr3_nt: TGCAGTGCTAGAGGACGGACCAATGAGCAGTTCTTC
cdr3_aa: CSARGRTNEQFF

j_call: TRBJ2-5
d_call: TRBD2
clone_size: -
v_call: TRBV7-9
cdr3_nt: TGTGCCAGCAGCTACCTGCCTGGACTAGCGGGAGGAGGAAATGAGCAGTACTTC
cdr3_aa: CASSYLPGLAGGGNEQYF

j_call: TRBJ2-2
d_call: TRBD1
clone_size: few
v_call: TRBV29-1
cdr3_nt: TGCAGCGTTGGGCGTCCGACAGGGGGATTACACGGGGAGCTGTTTTTT
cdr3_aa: CSVGRPTGGLHGELFF

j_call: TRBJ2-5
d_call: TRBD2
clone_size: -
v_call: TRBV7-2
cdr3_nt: TGTGCCAGCAGCTTAGAAAGCGGGGGGGAAGAGACCCAGTACTTC
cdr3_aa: CASSLESGGEETQYF

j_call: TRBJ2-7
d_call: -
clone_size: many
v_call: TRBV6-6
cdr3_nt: TGTGCCAGCAGTTACTCTGCCGGGACCAACGAGCAGTACTTC
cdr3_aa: CASSYSAGTNEQYF

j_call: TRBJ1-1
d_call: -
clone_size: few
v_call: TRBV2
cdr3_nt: TGTGCCAGCAGTCTGGGTCCGGCGGCTGAAGCTTTCTTT
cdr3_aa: CASSLGPAAEAFF

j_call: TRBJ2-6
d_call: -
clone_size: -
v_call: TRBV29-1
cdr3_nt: TGCAGCGTTGACAATTCGGTAACTGGGGCCAACGTCCAGACTTTC
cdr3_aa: CSVDNSVTGANVQTF

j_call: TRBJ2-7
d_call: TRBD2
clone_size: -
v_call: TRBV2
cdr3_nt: TGTGCCAGCGCCGGACTAGCGGATTCCTACGAGCAGTACTTC
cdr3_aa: CASAGLADSYEQYF

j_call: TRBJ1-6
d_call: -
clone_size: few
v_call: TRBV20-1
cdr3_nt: TGCAGTGTGAGGAGAACCAATTCACCCCTCCACTTT
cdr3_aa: CSVRRTNSPLHF

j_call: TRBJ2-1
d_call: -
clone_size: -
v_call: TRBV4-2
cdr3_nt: TGTGCCAGCAGTCCGGACAGTTCCTACGAGCAGTTCTTC
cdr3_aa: CASSPDSSYEQFF

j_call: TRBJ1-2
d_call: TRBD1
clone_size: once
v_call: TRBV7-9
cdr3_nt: TGTGCCAGCAGCTTAGGTCGGACAGGGGGCGTCGGCTACACCTTC
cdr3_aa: CASSLGRTGGVGYTF

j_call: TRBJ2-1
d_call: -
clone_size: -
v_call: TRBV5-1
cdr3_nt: TGCGCCAGCAGCTTGGCCATCGGGAACTCATTGCAGTTCTTC
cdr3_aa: CASSLAIGNSLQFF

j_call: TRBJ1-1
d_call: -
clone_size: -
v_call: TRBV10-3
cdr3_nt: TGTGCCATCAGTAAAGGGGGTAACACTGAAGCTTTCTTT
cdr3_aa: CAISKGGNTEAFF

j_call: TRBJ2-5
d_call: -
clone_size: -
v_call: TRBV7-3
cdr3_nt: TGTGCCAGCAGCCCTACTAGCAGAGAGACCCAGTACTTC
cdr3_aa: CASSPTSRETQYF

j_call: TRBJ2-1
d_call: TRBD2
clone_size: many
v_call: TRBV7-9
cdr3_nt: TGTGCCAGCAGATCCAGACTAGCGGATAACTACAATGAGCAGTTCTTC
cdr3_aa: CASRSRLADNYNEQFF

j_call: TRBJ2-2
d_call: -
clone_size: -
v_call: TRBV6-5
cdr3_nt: TGTACCAGCAGACGAACGAAGGCCGGGGAGCTGTTTTTT
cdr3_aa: CTSRRTKAGELFF